These 26 T cell receptor beta chains share one sample of origin, sequenced in a study of Ad26.COV2.S vaccination and SARS-CoV-2 variants. The sample's treatment: about 20 received Ad26.COV2.S at low or high dose, single or two shots; roughly 5 received placebo; per-sample allocation not given. Sampling was performed 63 days after the first vaccine or placebo injection. Sequencing used immunoSEQ multiplex PCR; TCRdb keeps in-frame clones, though not all of them. The table shows hundreds of thousands of clones, with around 88% occurring only once. The source material was peripheral blood, sampled in a trial of Ad26.COV2.S vaccine versus placebo. The receptors were sampled from a person between 18 and 60 years old who received the Ad26.COV2.S COVID-19 vaccine or a placebo.

The V gene is TRBV18, the J gene TRBJ1-5; tentatively, D is TRBD1 (5 bases). Germline CDR1 reads KGHSH; CDR2 reads LQKENI. V lost 3 bases to trimming and J lost 6 bases, with 21 bases between them. This CDR3 has 17 amino acids. The CDR3 DNA reads TGTGCCAGCTCACCTGGGCAGGGAGGAGGCCGGAGTCAGCCCCAGCATTTT. Protein sequence: CASSPGQGGGRSQPQHF.

This sequence joins TRBV28 and TRBJ2-7, with D unclear. V was pared by 5 bases and J by 1 base, with 12 bases between. Germline V gene data show CDR1 as MDHEN and CDR2 as SYDVKM. The CDR3 sequence is 14 residues long. Written as DNA, the CDR3 is TGTGCCAGCAGTGAGGCCGGCACATCCTACGAGCAGTACTTC. This codes for CASSEAGTSYEQYF.

The chain couples TRBV19 to TRBJ1-2; the D gene is possibly TRBD1 (5 bases). V was trimmed by 6 bases and J by 3 bases, leaving 14 bases between them. CDR1 and CDR2 from the germline V gene are LNHDA and SQIVND (reference sequence). CDR3 length: 14 amino acids. The CDR3, as DNA: TGTGCCAGTAGGCGGTCCAGGGTGGACTATGGCTACACCTTC. Translating gives CASRRSRVDYGYTF.

The genes are TRBV7-8 and TRBJ1-1, with D maybe TRBD1 (5 bases). V was clipped by 6 bases and J by 6 bases, with 17 bases between them. Germline-derived CDR1 and CDR2 are SGHVS and FQNEAQ. This CDR3 is built from 14 residues. Here the CDR3 DNA reads TGTGCCAGCAGTACTAGTGCCATGGGGGCTGAAGCTTTCTTT. This translates into CASSTSAMGAEAFF.

The chain joins TRBV30 to TRBJ1-6; 10 nucleotides align to TRBD1. CDR1 and CDR2 (germline): GTSNPN, SVGIG (reference sequence). J was trimmed by 7 bases and V by 3 bases; bases with no gene match: 6. This CDR3 spans 15 amino acids. CDR3 sequence: CAWRGPGQGNSPLHF. CDR3 coding DNA: TGTGCCTGGAGGGGACCGGGACAGGGGAATTCACCCCTCCACTTT.

The V gene is TRBV5-4, the J gene TRBJ2-1; 8 positions agree with TRBD2. CDR3 length: 13 residues. Unmatched junction bases numbered 3, after V lost 1 base and J lost 9 bases. Germline CDR1 and CDR2: SGHNT and YYREEE (reference sequence). CDR3 coding DNA: TGTGCCAGCAGCTTGATCGCGGGAGGTGAGCAGTTCTTC. Residues: CASSLIAGGEQFF. The complete variable domain, with remaining parts taken from reference TRBV5-4 and TRBJ2-1, reads ETGVTQSPTHLIKTRGQQVTLRCSSQSGHNTVSWYQQALGQGPQFIFQYYREEENGRGNFPPRFSGLQFPNYSSELNVNALELDDSALYLCASSLIAGGEQFFGPGTRLTVL.

This clone was recorded only once. This chain uses TRBV5-1 with TRBJ1-1; TRBD1 matches 9 bases. CDR1 and CDR2 (germline): SGHRS, YFSETQ. This CDR3 has 14 amino acids. V trimming: 2 bases; J trimming: 3 bases; junction bases outside the gene matches: 2. The DNA for the CDR3 is TGCGCCAGCAGCTTTGGACAGGGGTACACTGAAGCTTTCTTT. It specifies CASSFGQGYTEAFF.

The chain joins TRBV29-1 to TRBJ2-2; D not resolved. Germline-derived CDR1 and CDR2 are SQVTM and ANQGSEA. V lost 5 bases, J lost 2 bases, and 9 bases lay in between. The CDR3 length is 13 residues. CDR3: CSVYGRNTGELFF. The DNA for the CDR3 is TGCAGCGTTTATGGGCGAAACACCGGGGAGCTGTTTTTT.

The chain couples TRBV5-3 to TRBJ2-7, with D maybe TRBD2 (5 bases). TRBV5-3 is classed as an ORF, of uncertain function. V lost 6 bases and J 0 bases, leaving 16 bases between the germline ends. This CDR3 has 15 amino acids. The CDR3 reads CARNPLCEGSYEQYF. The CDR3 region has the DNA TGTGCCAGAAACCCCTTGTGTGAGGGCTCCTACGAGCAGTACTTC.

V usage is TRBV19 and J usage is TRBJ1-2; TRBD1 matches 9 bases. With 7 bases clipped from V and 4 bases from J, the junction kept 7 bases outside the gene matches. Germline assignment: CDR1 LNHDA and CDR2 SQIVND (reference sequence). The CDR3 loop spans 14 amino acids. CDR3 residues: CASKRDRVRYGYTF. CDR3 DNA: TGTGCCAGTAAAAGGGACAGGGTACGCTATGGCTACACCTTC.

DNA of the CDR3: TGTGCCAGCTCGGCCGGGACAGGGACCCACAATGAGCAGTTCTTC. Translation gives CASSAGTGTHNEQFF. This chain joins TRBV18 and TRBJ2-1, with 9 bases matching TRBD1. From germline, CDR1 is KGHSH and CDR2 LQKENI. Losses at the gene ends were 6 bases for V and 5 bases for J; bases not matched to a gene: 8. There are 15 residues in the CDR3. Based on the CDR3 plus reference TRBV18 and TRBJ2-1, the full variable domain is NAGVMQNPRHLVRRRGQEARLRCSPMKGHSHVYWYRQLPEEGLKFMVYLQKENIIDESGMPKERFSAEFPKEGPSILRIQQVVRGDSAAYFCASSAGTGTHNEQFFGPGTRLTVL.

V is TRBV29-1 and J is TRBJ2-7; no reliable D call. This CDR3 has 10 amino acids. V was clipped by 6 bases and J by 4 bases, with 7 bases between them. Germline lookup yields CDR1 SQVTM and CDR2 ANQGSEA. The CDR3 nucleotides read TGCAGCGTCCTTAGTTACGAGCAGTACTTC. Protein sequence: CSVLSYEQYF.

This chain joins TRBV3-1 (or the pseudogene TRBV3-2) and TRBJ2-1, with no clear D. This CDR3 contains 13 residues. Germline CDR1 is LGHDT and CDR2 is YNNKEL (reference sequence). Trimming took 0 bases from V and 4 from J, leaving 4 bases between them. The CDR3 protein is CASSQDRYNEQFF. CDR3 sequence (DNA): TGTGCCAGCAGCCAAGACCGGTACAATGAGCAGTTCTTC.

CDR3 nucleotides: TGTGCCAGCAGCTTAGCGGCCGGAACCTTCTATGGCTACACCTTC. Amino acid sequence: CASSLAAGTFYGYTF. The gene calls are TRBV7-2 and TRBJ1-2, with D unclear. The CDR3 has 15 amino acids. From germline, CDR1 is SGHTA and CDR2 FQGNSA. The V and J ends lost 0 bases and 4 bases respectively, with 12 bases between them.

This sequence joins TRBV6-5 and TRBJ1-1; D remains unclear. The germline V and J ends were trimmed by 0 bases and 1 base, with 9 bases remaining between them. Germline CDR1 and CDR2: MNHEY and SVGAGI. The CDR3 runs 15 residues. The CDR3 spells CASSYSREGNTEAFF. CDR3 in DNA: TGTGCCAGCAGTTACTCCCGGGAGGGGAACACTGAAGCTTTCTTT.

CDR3 amino acids: CASSLVHDKAFNEQFF. For the CDR3, the DNA is TGTGCCAGCAGCTTAGTCCACGACAAGGCCTTCAATGAGCAGTTCTTC. The chain has TRBV7-2 and TRBJ2-1; no clear D. The ends were cut back, 1 base at V and 6 bases at J, with 16 bases in the middle. Germline CDR1 SGHTA, CDR2 FQGNSA. The CDR3 covers 16 residues.

This chain uses TRBV5-1 with TRBJ2-1; perhaps TRBD2 as D (6 bases). This CDR3 has 17 residues. The V and J ends lost 0 bases and 3 bases respectively, with 16 bases between them. CDR1 is SGHRS, CDR2 YFSETQ, per germline. CDR3 region: CASSLDVVGEVYNEQFF. The CDR3 coding sequence is TGCGCCAGCAGCTTGGACGTAGTGGGGGAGGTCTACAATGAGCAGTTCTTC.

This clone was seen a handful of times. The chain combines TRBV4-1 with TRBJ2-5; D gene uncertain. The CDR3 runs to 15 residues. V shed 5 bases and J shed 1 base, with 14 bases lying between them. Germline V gene lookup returns CDR1 MGHRA and CDR2 YSYEKL. The CDR3 loop reads CASSSLGSFQETQYF. The CDR3 DNA is TGCGCCAGCAGCTCACTTGGTAGCTTCCAAGAGACCCAGTACTTC.

This chain joins TRBV28 and TRBJ2-7, with 7 bases matching TRBD2. Trimming removed 1 base from V and 0 bases from J; junction bases left unmatched: 3. The germline V gene has CDR1 MDHEN and CDR2 SYDVKM. The CDR3 totals 15 residues. The CDR3 is CASSLFAGASYEQYF. Written as DNA, the CDR3 is TGTGCCAGCAGTTTATTCGCGGGAGCCTCCTACGAGCAGTACTTC.

There are many counts of this clone. The V and J genes are TRBV5-4 and TRBJ1-3; the D gene is possibly TRBD1 (6 bases). Trimming stripped 5 bases from V and 0 bases from J, with 12 bases between. Germline V gene lookup returns CDR1 SGHNT and CDR2 YYREEE (reference sequence). This CDR3 region has 15 residues. CDR3 DNA sequence: TGTGCCAGCAGTCTGACAGGAAGCTCTGGAAACACCATATATTTT. It codes for CASSLTGSSGNTIYF. Variable domain in full (rest from reference TRBV5-4 and TRBJ1-3): ETGVTQSPTHLIKTRGQQVTLRCSSQSGHNTVSWYQQALGQGPQFIFQYYREEENGRGNFPPRFSGLQFPNYSSELNVNALELDDSALYLCASSLTGSSGNTIYFGEGSWLTVV.

In this sample, this clone turned up once. This sequence joins TRBV11-1 and TRBJ1-6; 8 nucleotides align to TRBD1. Unmatched junction bases numbered 8, after V lost 8 bases and J lost 5 bases. The germline V gene has CDR1 SGHAT and CDR2 FQDESV (reference sequence). This CDR3 contains 15 residues. CDR3 nucleotide sequence: TGTGCCAGCGCGCTCCGGACAGGGCATAATTCACCCCTCCACTTT. Protein product: CASALRTGHNSPLHF. Based on the CDR3 plus reference TRBV11-1 and TRBJ1-6, the full variable domain is EAEVAQSPRYKITEKSQAVAFWCDPISGHATLYWYRQILGQGPELLVQFQDESVVDDSQLPKDRFSAERLKGVDSTLKIQPAELGDSAMYLCASALRTGHNSPLHFGNGTRLTVT.

The chain couples TRBV10-2 to TRBJ1-1; possible D gene TRBD1, 6 bases. The CDR3 extends over 14 amino acids. Germline V gives CDR1 WSHSY, CDR2 SAAADI. Trimming took off 3 bases at V and 8 bases at J, with 16 bases between the two ends. The CDR3 DNA reads TGCGCCAGCAGTGACCGCGCAGGGGCGAACGAAGCTTTCTTT. Translating gives CASSDRAGANEAFF.

The chain links TRBV13 to TRBJ2-3; a possible D gene is TRBD2 (5 bases). CDR1 and CDR2 from the germline V gene are PRHDT and FYEKMQ (reference sequence). The V and J ends lost 0 bases and 12 bases respectively, with 16 bases between them. CDR3 length equals 14 residues. This CDR3 reads CASSLGGRGSFQYF. The CDR3 DNA sequence: TGTGCCAGCAGCTTAGGGGGTCGGGGTAGCTTTCAGTATTTT.

V is TRBV11-2 and J is TRBJ2-7; maybe TRBD2 (7 bases). V was cut by 5 bases and J by 7 bases, with 12 bases left in between. CDR3 length: 12 amino acids. CDR1 is SGHAT and CDR2 is FQNNGV in the germline V gene. The CDR3: CASSEGGGEQYF. The CDR3 bases are TGTGCCAGCAGCGAGGGGGGAGGGGAGCAGTACTTC. Full variable domain (outside the CDR3, taken from reference TRBV11-2 and TRBJ2-7): EAGVAQSPRYKIIEKRQSVAFWCNPISGHATLYWYQQILGQGPKLLIQFQNNGVVDDSQLPKDRFSAERLKGVDSTLKIQPAKLEDSAVYLCASSEGGGEQYFGPGTRLTVT.

This clone was recorded at least ten times. The chain uses TRBV21-1 and TRBJ2-1; TRBD2, the table's D call, was not compared with the DNA. TRBV21-1 is a pseudogene segment. The CDR3 consists of 12 residues. The CDR3 nucleotides are TGTGCCAGCAGCAAACCTCTTAATGAGCAGTTCTTC. It translates to CASSKPLNEQFF.

As DNA, the CDR3 is TGTGCCAGCGGATCCCCCTACGAGCAGTACTTC. Translated: CASGSPYEQYF. This chain uses TRBV27 with TRBJ2-7; no definite D call. The CDR3 has 11 residues. The germline V gene has CDR1 MNHEY and CDR2 SMNVEV (reference sequence). Trimming cost V 8 bases and J 2 bases, with 7 bases left between them.